This T cell receptor (beta chain) was profiled in a study of cytotoxic CD8 clonotypes in ibrutinib-treated CLL. Study-wide context: Responses comprised about 24 partial and 2 complete; at median approximately 68 months, approximately 14 remained remitted and around 12 progressed. Sequenced samples delivered averages of some 260,000 productive templates and 87,000 or so productive rearrangements.

The length of the CDR3 is 17 residues. V was cut by 1 base and J by 5 bases, with 19 bases left in between. CDR1 and CDR2 (germline): SGHAT, FQNNGV. Using immunoSEQ multiplex PCR, the repertoire was profiled, and TCRdb retains in-frame clones only, with some absent. Of hundreds of thousands of clones in the sample, roughly 85% were seen once. About 1.9 micrograms of genomic DNA (from cryopreserved PBMCs) were used for TCR beta libraries. The chain recombines TRBV11-2 with TRBJ2-3, with D possibly being TRBD1 (6 bases). This sample comprised PBMCs, obtained before ibrutinib treatment. The sequence derives from a human donor with chronic lymphocytic leukemia. CDR3 sequence: CASSLVRQGSPIDTQYF. In DNA, the CDR3 is TGTGCCAGCAGCTTAGTCCGGCAGGGGTCCCCTATAGATACGCAGTATTTT.